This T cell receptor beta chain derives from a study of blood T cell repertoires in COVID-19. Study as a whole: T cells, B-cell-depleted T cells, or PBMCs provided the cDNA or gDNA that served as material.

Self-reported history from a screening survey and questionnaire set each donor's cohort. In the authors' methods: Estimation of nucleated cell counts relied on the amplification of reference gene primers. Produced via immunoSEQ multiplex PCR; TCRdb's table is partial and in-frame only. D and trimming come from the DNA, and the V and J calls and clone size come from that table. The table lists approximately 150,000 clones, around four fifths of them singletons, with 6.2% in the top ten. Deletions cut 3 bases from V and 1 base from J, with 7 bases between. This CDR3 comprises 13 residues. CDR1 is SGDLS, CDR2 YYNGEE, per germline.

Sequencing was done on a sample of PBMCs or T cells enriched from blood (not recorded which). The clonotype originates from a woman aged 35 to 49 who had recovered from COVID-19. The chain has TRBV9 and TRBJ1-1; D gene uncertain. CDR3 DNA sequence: TGTGCCAGCAGCGCAACAGCGAACACTGAAGCTTTCTTT. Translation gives CASSATANTEAFF. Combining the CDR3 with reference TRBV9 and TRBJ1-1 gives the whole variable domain DSGVTQTPKHLITATGQRVTLRCSPRSGDLSVYWYQQSLDQGLQFLIQYYNGEERAKGNILERFSAQQFPDLHSELNLSSLELGDSALYFCASSATANTEAFFGQGTRLTVV.